These T cell receptor beta chains were read from a single sample in a study of vaccination and CD4 T cells after COVID-19. For these receptors, no antigen is known. One entry per CDR3 protein results from TCRdb running MiXCR on the PCR reads. This sample has over 11,000 distinct CDR3 sequences, with about 30% found just once. The sample here was CD4+ T cells from blood, cultured in vitro, taken after SARS-CoV-2 vaccination. These receptors were collected from a human donor who had recovered from COVID-19. The CDR3 runs from the conserved cysteine through the conserved F or W. The D gene is left open where the match is weak. Where a row states a size, it is once, few, many or the class of an expanded clone; other rows omit it.

j_call: TRBJ2-1
clone_size: few
v_call: TRBV15
d_call: TRBD1
cdr3_length: 16
cdr3_aa: CATSRLEGQGRNEQFF
cdr3_nt: TGTGCCACCAGCAGATTGGAGGGACAGGGAAGGAATGAGCAGTTCTTC

j_call: TRBJ1-5
clone_size: NA
v_call: TRBV20-1
d_call: NA
cdr3_length: 14
cdr3_aa: CSARGLTRVMAQHF
cdr3_nt: TGCAGTGCTAGAGGGTTGACAAGGGTAATGGCCCAGCATTTT

j_call: TRBJ1-3
clone_size: few
v_call: TRBV20-1
d_call: NA
cdr3_length: 15
cdr3_aa: CSATLVGGPGNTIYF
cdr3_nt: TGCAGTGCAACCCTAGTAGGGGGGCCTGGAAACACCATATATTTT

j_call: TRBJ2-4
clone_size: few
v_call: TRBV20-1
d_call: NA
cdr3_length: 15
cdr3_aa: CSAKGPQGAKNIQYF
cdr3_nt: TGCAGTGCTAAAGGACCCCAGGGGGCCAAAAACATTCAGTACTTC

j_call: TRBJ1-2
clone_size: NA
v_call: TRBV20-1
d_call: NA
cdr3_length: 14
cdr3_aa: CSAGREGINYGYTF
cdr3_nt: TGCAGTGCTGGGAGGGAGGGGATAAACTATGGCTACACCTTC

j_call: TRBJ1-1
clone_size: NA
v_call: TRBV5-5
d_call: NA
cdr3_length: 12
cdr3_aa: CASRTMNTEAFF
cdr3_nt: TGTGCCAGCAGGACCATGAACACTGAAGCTTTCTTT

j_call: TRBJ2-7
clone_size: once
v_call: TRBV14
d_call: NA
cdr3_length: 16
cdr3_aa: CASSQARPGRSYEQYF
cdr3_nt: TGTGCCAGCAGCCAAGCCCGCCCAGGCCGCTCCTACGAGCAGTACTTC

j_call: TRBJ1-2
clone_size: NA
v_call: TRBV28
d_call: NA
cdr3_length: 13
cdr3_aa: CASRPPLNYGYTF
cdr3_nt: TGTGCCAGCAGACCACCCCTTAACTATGGCTACACCTTC

j_call: TRBJ2-1
clone_size: NA
v_call: TRBV27
d_call: NA
cdr3_length: 15
cdr3_aa: CASWEQGVGFNEQFF
cdr3_nt: TGTGCCAGCTGGGAACAGGGAGTAGGGTTCAATGAGCAGTTCTTC

j_call: TRBJ2-7
clone_size: NA
v_call: TRBV7-2
d_call: TRBD1
cdr3_length: 15
cdr3_aa: CASSAQGAGPNEQYF
cdr3_nt: TGTGCCAGCAGCGCCCAGGGGGCTGGACCTAACGAGCAGTACTTC

j_call: TRBJ2-7
clone_size: NA
v_call: TRBV7-2
d_call: TRBD1
cdr3_length: 15
cdr3_aa: CASSISDRGAYEQYF
cdr3_nt: TGTGCCAGCAGCATAAGCGACAGGGGTGCCTACGAGCAGTACTTC

j_call: TRBJ2-3
clone_size: NA
v_call: TRBV7-3
d_call: NA
cdr3_length: 13
cdr3_aa: CASSLSVTDTQYF
cdr3_nt: TGTGCCAGCAGCTTATCGGTCACAGATACGCAGTATTTT

j_call: TRBJ2-5
clone_size: NA
v_call: TRBV28
d_call: TRBD1
cdr3_length: 15
cdr3_aa: CASRPWDRGQETQYF
cdr3_nt: TGTGCCAGCAGGCCTTGGGACAGGGGCCAAGAGACCCAGTACTTC

j_call: TRBJ2-1
clone_size: few
v_call: TRBV11-2
d_call: NA
cdr3_length: 14
cdr3_aa: CASSFELSRNEQFF
cdr3_nt: TGTGCCAGCAGCTTCGAATTGTCCCGAAATGAGCAGTTCTTC

j_call: TRBJ2-6
clone_size: NA
v_call: TRBV29-1
d_call: NA
cdr3_length: 16
cdr3_aa: CSVETGVSSGANVLTF
cdr3_nt: TGCAGCGTTGAAACGGGAGTGAGCTCTGGGGCCAACGTCCTGACTTTC

j_call: TRBJ2-7
clone_size: few
v_call: TRBV6-1
d_call: NA
cdr3_length: 15
cdr3_aa: CASSTRTRDPHEQYF
cdr3_nt: TGTGCCAGCAGTACACGGACGAGAGATCCCCACGAGCAGTACTTC

j_call: TRBJ1-5
clone_size: few
v_call: TRBV28
d_call: NA
cdr3_length: 15
cdr3_aa: CASRRNGQPGRPQHF
cdr3_nt: TGTGCCAGCAGACGAAATGGACAGCCTGGACGGCCCCAGCATTTT

j_call: TRBJ2-7
clone_size: NA
v_call: TRBV18
d_call: NA
cdr3_length: 14
cdr3_aa: CASSRSGASYEQYF
cdr3_nt: TGTGCCAGCTCTAGATCGGGCGCCAGTTACGAGCAGTACTTC

j_call: TRBJ2-3
clone_size: NA
v_call: TRBV10-2
d_call: NA
cdr3_length: 15
cdr3_aa: CASTISFRGTDTQYF
cdr3_nt: TGCGCCAGCACTATCTCCTTCAGGGGCACAGATACGCAGTATTTT

j_call: TRBJ2-1
clone_size: NA
v_call: TRBV19
d_call: NA
cdr3_length: 13
cdr3_aa: CASGESSYNEQFF
cdr3_nt: TGTGCCAGTGGCGAGAGCTCCTACAATGAGCAGTTCTTC

j_call: TRBJ1-2
clone_size: few
v_call: TRBV28
d_call: TRBD1
cdr3_length: 13
cdr3_aa: CASRQNRGGGYTF
cdr3_nt: TGTGCCAGCAGACAGAACAGGGGGGGTGGCTACACCTTC

j_call: TRBJ1-1
clone_size: NA
v_call: TRBV4-1
d_call: NA
cdr3_length: 13
cdr3_aa: CASSQGADTEAFF
cdr3_nt: TGCGCCAGCAGCCAGGGGGCCGACACTGAAGCTTTCTTT

j_call: TRBJ1-2
clone_size: few
v_call: TRBV28
d_call: NA
cdr3_length: 15
cdr3_aa: CASSSLPTINYGYTF
cdr3_nt: TGTGCCAGCAGTTCCCTCCCAACCATAAACTATGGCTACACCTTC

j_call: TRBJ2-7
clone_size: few
v_call: TRBV20-1
d_call: NA
cdr3_length: 12
cdr3_aa: CSAEGNVYEQYF
cdr3_nt: TGCAGTGCTGAGGGGAACGTCTACGAGCAGTACTTC

j_call: TRBJ2-5
clone_size: few
v_call: TRBV4-1
d_call: NA
cdr3_length: 14
cdr3_aa: CASSQVQGYETQYF
cdr3_nt: TGCGCCAGCAGCCAAGTACAGGGATACGAGACCCAGTACTTC

j_call: TRBJ1-5
clone_size: NA
v_call: TRBV6-5
d_call: NA
cdr3_length: 13
cdr3_aa: CASSSQGHQPQHF
cdr3_nt: TGTGCCAGCAGTTCCCAGGGACACCAGCCCCAGCATTTT

j_call: TRBJ1-2
clone_size: NA
v_call: TRBV28
d_call: NA
cdr3_length: 16
cdr3_aa: CASSLQRDGQLYGYTF
cdr3_nt: TGTGCCAGCAGCCTACAGAGGGACGGTCAACTCTATGGCTACACCTTC

j_call: TRBJ2-2
clone_size: few
v_call: TRBV2
d_call: TRBD1
cdr3_length: 15
cdr3_aa: CASSENRGIGGELFF
cdr3_nt: TGTGCCAGCAGTGAGAACAGGGGAATCGGCGGGGAGCTGTTTTTT

j_call: TRBJ1-3
clone_size: NA
v_call: TRBV18
d_call: NA
cdr3_length: 12
cdr3_aa: CASSPTRDTIYF
cdr3_nt: TGTGCCAGCTCACCAACCAGGGACACCATATATTTT